The 31 T cell receptor beta chains reported below all come from one sample, sequenced in a study of T cell changes during pregnancy in multiple sclerosis. TCRdb's table, derived via immunoSEQ multiplex PCR, lists solely in-frame clones and lacks some. This sample has tens of thousands of clones; 75% to 95% occur once, and the top ten carry 2% to 2.5%. The sample consisted of peripheral blood, taken in the first trimester of pregnancy. Every receptor here comes from a female donor in good health, enrolled as a control in a pregnancy study.

This chain joins TRBV7-9 and TRBJ2-2; the match to TRBD2 covers 9 bases. Per the germline V gene, CDR1 is SEHNR and CDR2 is FQNEAQ (reference sequence). Trimming at V came to 5 bases and at J to 7 bases, leaving 8 bases not matched to a gene. The length of the CDR3 is 15 residues. CDR3 sequence (DNA): TGTGCCAGCAGCCCGCGACTAGCGGAGAGCGGGGAGCTGTTTTTT. It yields the protein CASSPRLAESGELFF.

J is TRBJ1-5 and V is TRBV19; D ambiguous. The CDR3 totals 12 residues. The V and J ends lost 9 bases and 2 bases respectively, with 8 bases between them. The germline V gene has CDR1 LNHDA and CDR2 SQIVND (reference sequence). In DNA form, the CDR3 reads TGTGCCAGCCGGTACGGCAATCAGCCCCAGCATTTT. Amino acids: CASRYGNQPQHF.

The chain carries TRBV9 and TRBJ1-1; maybe TRBD1 (5 bases). CDR1 is SGDLS, CDR2 YYNGEE, per germline. The CDR3 totals 15 residues. With 2 bases removed from V and 0 bases from J, the gap between germline ends came to 11 bases. CDR3 DNA sequence: TGTGCCAGCAGCGTGCAGACAGATCTGAACACTGAAGCTTTCTTT. Residues: CASSVQTDLNTEAFF.

The chain couples TRBV2 to TRBJ2-6; no reliable D call. The germline gives CDR1 SNHLY, CDR2 FYNNEI. The V gene lost 7 bases and the J gene lost 2 bases, with 9 bases spanning the gap. This CDR3 contains 14 residues. DNA of the CDR3: TGTGCCAGCAAGTTAGACACTGGGGCCAACGTCCTGACTTTC. Translated, it gives CASKLDTGANVLTF.

This clone was detected only a few times. Other DNA sequences in this sample translate to the same CDR3. This chain links TRBV9 with TRBJ1-1, with unresolved D. Germline V gene data show CDR1 as SGDLS and CDR2 as YYNGEE. V dropped 0 bases and J dropped 2 bases, with 5 bases sitting between them. This CDR3 has 13 residues. Written as DNA, the CDR3 is TGTGCCAGCAGCGTAGCGGTCAACACTGAAGCTTTCTTT. Protein: CASSVAVNTEAFF.

This CDR3 is CSASRGEAFF. Here the CDR3 DNA reads TGCAGTGCATCTCGGGGGGAAGCTTTCTTT. The chain uses TRBV20-1 and TRBJ1-1; possibly TRBD1 for D (5 bases). CDR3 length equals 10 residues. The ends were cut back, 6 bases at V and 8 bases at J, with 10 bases in the middle. CDR1 DFQATT and CDR2 SNEGSKA come from the germline V gene (reference sequence).

The chain is built from TRBV5-5 and TRBJ2-1; D gene ambiguous. CDR1 and CDR2 (germline): SGHKS, YYEKEE (reference sequence). With 6 bases removed from V and 8 bases from J, the gap between germline ends came to 12 bases. The CDR3 totals 12 residues. The CDR3 sequence is CASTLNGDEQFF. Written as DNA, the CDR3 is TGTGCCAGCACCCTCAATGGAGATGAGCAGTTCTTC. The whole variable domain, filled in from reference TRBV5-5 and TRBJ2-1, reads DAGVTQSPTHLIKTRGQQVTLRCSPISGHKSVSWYQQVLGQGPQFIFQYYEKEERGRGNFPDRFSARQFPNYSSELNVNALLLGDSALYLCASTLNGDEQFFGPGTRLTVL.

This chain uses TRBV27 with TRBJ1-4, with TRBD1 identical over 7 bases. The CDR3 is made up of 15 amino acids. CDR1 MNHEY and CDR2 SMNVEV come from the germline V gene (reference sequence). The J segment lost 7 bases and the V segment lost 5 bases, leaving 10 bases of the junction unmatched. CDR3 region: CASSQRQGWGEKLFF. Written as DNA, the CDR3 is TGTGCCAGCAGTCAAAGACAGGGTTGGGGTGAAAAACTGTTTTTT.

This chain connects TRBV7-9 to TRBJ2-3; 10 bases align to TRBD2. Germline assignment: CDR1 SEHNR and CDR2 FQNEAQ (reference sequence). This CDR3 contains 17 residues. V trimming: 5 bases; J trimming: 6 bases; junction bases outside the gene matches: 14. CDR3: CASSLTRLAGASDTQYF. CDR3 sequence (DNA): TGTGCCAGCAGCCTAACCCGCCTAGCGGGGGCCTCCGATACGCAGTATTTT. The full variable domain, with the rest looked up from reference TRBV7-9 and TRBJ2-3, is DTGVSQNPRHKITKRGQNVTFRCDPISEHNRLYWYRQTLGQGPEFLTYFQNEAQLEKSRLLSDRFSAERPKGSFSTLEIQRTEQGDSAMYLCASSLTRLAGASDTQYFGPGTRLTVL.

V usage is TRBV7-9 and J usage is TRBJ1-1; no reliable D call. Germline V gene data show CDR1 as SEHNR and CDR2 as FQNEAQ (reference sequence). The CDR3 runs 15 residues. Trimming pared 0 bases from V and 6 bases from J, leaving 14 bases between. The DNA for the CDR3 is TGTGCCAGCAGCTTAGCTGCCGACAAGGAGGCTGAAGCTTTCTTT. Translating it yields CASSLAADKEAEAFF. The whole variable domain, remainder taken from reference TRBV7-9 and TRBJ1-1, is DTGVSQNPRHKITKRGQNVTFRCDPISEHNRLYWYRQTLGQGPEFLTYFQNEAQLEKSRLLSDRFSAERPKGSFSTLEIQRTEQGDSAMYLCASSLAADKEAEAFFGQGTRLTVV.

The rearrangement joins TRBV30 to TRBJ1-4; TRBD1 aligns across 8 bases. Germline trimming cut 4 bases from V and 2 bases from J; bases unmatched to any gene: 6. From germline, CDR1 is GTSNPN and CDR2 SVGIG (reference sequence). The CDR3 consists of 15 residues. In DNA form, the CDR3 reads TGTGCCTGGAACGAACAGGGGGTCACTAATGAAAAACTGTTTTTT. Its protein is CAWNEQGVTNEKLFF.

The chain uses TRBV5-4 and TRBJ2-1; D gene unclear. The germline CDR1 and CDR2 sequences are SGHNT and YYREEE (reference sequence). V was pared by 2 bases and J by 7 bases, with 7 bases between. The length of the CDR3 is 12 residues. CDR3 coding DNA: TGTGCCAGCAGCTTAATCGGGAATGAGCAGTTCTTC. It encodes CASSLIGNEQFF.

DNA of the CDR3: TGCGCCAGCAGTGAGTCGAGTCGCAGCGGGGCGAGCACAGATACGCAGTATTTT. Translated: CASSESSRSGASTDTQYF. The chain links TRBV10-1 to TRBJ2-3; 7 positions agree with TRBD2. V was clipped by 0 bases and J by 0 bases; unmatched bases: 9. CDR1 WNHNN and CDR2 SYGVQD come from the germline V gene (reference sequence). The CDR3 consists of 18 residues.

This chain uses TRBV9 with TRBJ1-2; D is perhaps TRBD1 (6 bases). Germline CDR1 is SGDLS and CDR2 is YYNGEE. V lost 7 bases, J lost 3 bases, and 16 bases lay in between. The CDR3 has 14 amino acids. This CDR3 is CASGNHRAHYGYTF. The CDR3 DNA reads TGTGCCAGCGGAAATCACAGGGCCCACTATGGCTACACCTTC. The complete variable domain, with remaining parts taken from reference TRBV9 and TRBJ1-2, reads DSGVTQTPKHLITATGQRVTLRCSPRSGDLSVYWYQQSLDQGLQFLIQYYNGEERAKGNILERFSAQQFPDLHSELNLSSLELGDSALYFCASGNHRAHYGYTFGSGTRLTVV.

V usage is TRBV28 and J usage is TRBJ2-5, with D perhaps TRBD1 (6 bases). Per germline, CDR1 MDHEN and CDR2 SYDVKM. The length of the CDR3 is 17 residues. Trimming took 7 bases from V and 4 from J, leaving 25 bases between them. The CDR3 region is CASTNTGTLTLGETQYF. The CDR3 DNA reads as TGTGCCAGCACAAACACAGGGACATTGACCCTCGGAGAGACCCAGTACTTC.

This chain links TRBV6-5 with TRBJ2-7; TRBD2 aligns across 11 bases. The germline CDR1 and CDR2 sequences are MNHEY and SVGAGI. V shed 5 bases, J shed 0 bases, and the junction held 3 bases outside the gene matches. The CDR3 has 15 residues. CDR3 DNA sequence: TGTGCCAGCAGTCGAACTAGCGGGGGCTCCTACGAGCAGTACTTC. Its translation: CASSRTSGGSYEQYF.

In its sample, this clone was seen a few times. The genes are TRBV6-1 and TRBJ1-2; D not certain. Per germline, CDR1 MNHNS and CDR2 SASEGT. The V gene lost 0 bases and the J gene lost 6 bases, with 14 bases spanning the gap. The CDR3 is 15 amino acids. The DNA of the CDR3 is TGTGCCAGCAGTGAAGCGCGGTGGGAGGGCGATGGCTACACCTTC. Translated: CASSEARWEGDGYTF.

This clone was recorded once. The V gene is TRBV5-6, the J gene TRBJ2-5; 10 bases match TRBD2. The J call may be faulty, since TRBJ2-7 better matches the DNA end. Germline CDR1 reads SGHDT; CDR2 reads YYEEEE. This CDR3 contains 14 residues. CDR3 nucleotides: TGTGCCAGCAGCGGGGGACTAGCGTTTGACGAGCAGTACTTC. Translated: CASSGGLAFDEQYF.

CDR3 loop: CASSEGSSVPGNTIYF. The CDR3 nucleotides are TGTGCCAGCAGTGAAGGCAGTTCTGTCCCTGGAAACACCATATATTTT. The chain recombines TRBV2 with TRBJ1-3; D uncertain. The CDR3 contains 16 residues. The ends were cut back, 1 base at V and 2 bases at J, with 12 bases in the middle. CDR1 SNHLY and CDR2 FYNNEI come from the germline V gene. Full variable domain (remainder filled in from reference TRBV2 and TRBJ1-3): EPEVTQTPSHQVTQMGQEVILRCVPISNHLYFYWYRQILGQKVEFLVSFYNNEISEKSEIFDDQFSVERPDGSNFTLKIRSTKLEDSAMYFCASSEGSSVPGNTIYFGEGSWLTVV.

The chain recombines TRBV7-8 with TRBJ1-5, with no clear D. V lost 7 bases and J lost 3, with 13 bases in between. Per the germline V gene, CDR1 is SGHVS and CDR2 is FQNEAQ. This CDR3 spans 14 amino acids. This CDR3 reads CASTAARSNQPQHF. CDR3 DNA: TGTGCCAGCACCGCGGCGCGGTCCAATCAGCCCCAGCATTTT.

This chain's CDR3 is CASSRQGRTEAFF. In nucleotides, the CDR3 is TGTGCCAGCAGTAGACAGGGGCGCACTGAAGCTTTCTTT. The rearrangement joins TRBV6-6 to TRBJ1-1, with 8 bases that match TRBD1. The germline CDR1 and CDR2 sequences are MNHNY and SVGAGI (reference sequence). Trimming at V came to 5 bases and at J to 4 bases, leaving 3 bases not matched to a gene. CDR3 size: 13 residues.

A note on this clone: At one end the junction does not follow the germline gene, possibly because of a read error. The gene calls are TRBV7-9 and TRBJ2-7; 8 bases match TRBD2. CDR1 and CDR2 (germline): SEHNR, FQNEAQ (reference sequence). There are 14 residues in the CDR3. The CDR3 region has the DNA TGTGCCAGCAGCTTAGGTACTAGCGGTCAAGTGGGGGACTTC. Translating gives CASSLGTSGQVGDF.

The chain couples TRBV9 to TRBJ2-2, with D tentatively TRBD1 (6 bases). The V and J ends lost 3 bases and 6 bases respectively, with 9 bases between them. The CDR3 has 13 residues. Germline values: CDR1 SGDLS, CDR2 YYNGEE. CDR3 nucleotides: TGTGCCAGCAGCGCACAGGGATCCGGGGAGCTGTTTTTT. Translated, it gives CASSAQGSGELFF.

The gene calls are TRBV27 and TRBJ2-4, with D maybe TRBD2 (6 bases). The CDR3 contains 14 residues. The ends were cut back, 4 bases at V and 9 bases at J, with 16 bases in the middle. Looked up from germline, CDR1 is MNHEY and CDR2 is SMNVEV (reference sequence). The DNA of the CDR3 is TGTGCCAGCAGTTGGGCCGCGGGGCCGGGCATTCAGTACTTC. It specifies CASSWAAGPGIQYF.

DNA for the CDR3: TGTGCCAGCAGATTTACCCGGGACAGAGTAACCTACGAGCAGTACTTC. It encodes CASRFTRDRVTYEQYF. The gene calls are TRBV28 and TRBJ2-7; TRBD1 matches at 7 bases. The CDR3 covers 16 residues. V gave up 6 bases and J gave up 2 bases; unmatched junction bases: 13. CDR1 is MDHEN, CDR2 SYDVKM, per germline.

The chain employs TRBV11-2 and TRBJ2-7; 8 nucleotides match TRBD2. The germline V gene encodes CDR1 SGHAT and CDR2 FQNNGV. The CDR3 sequence is 14 residues long. V dropped 3 bases and J dropped 4; count of bases not matched to a gene: 5. Here the CDR3 reads CASSLGAGVYEQYF. Written as DNA, the CDR3 is TGTGCCAGCAGCTTGGGAGCGGGAGTATACGAGCAGTACTTC.

This chain joins TRBV6-5 and TRBJ1-6; D gene uncertain. The V gene lost 2 bases and the J gene lost 11 bases, with 10 bases spanning the gap. CDR3 size: 13 residues. Germline CDR1 MNHEY, CDR2 SVGAGI. CDR3 loop: CASSYAYGAPLHF. The CDR3 DNA is TGTGCCAGCAGTTACGCGTACGGGGCACCCCTCCACTTT.

This CDR3 is CASSQDPIWTVSYNEQFF. Here the CDR3 DNA reads TGTGCCAGCAGCCAAGATCCAATCTGGACAGTCTCCTACAATGAGCAGTTCTTC. The genes are TRBV14 and TRBJ2-1; a weak D match, TRBD1 (6 bases). Germline loops: CDR1 SGHDN, CDR2 FVKESK. The CDR3 loop spans 18 amino acids. V was clipped by 0 bases and J by 0 bases, with 15 bases between them.

V is TRBV5-1 and J is TRBJ1-4; a possible D gene is TRBD1 (5 bases). Trimming removed 4 bases at V and 8 bases at J, with 18 bases between. Germline V CDR1 and CDR2: SGHRS, YFSETQ. The CDR3 totals 15 residues. The CDR3 DNA reads TGCGCCAGCAGCACCGGAGACAGATCAGAGGAAAAACTGTTTTTT. Protein product: CASSTGDRSEEKLFF.

The chain is built from TRBV14 and TRBJ1-3, with D hard to call. V was cut by 2 bases and J by 0 bases, with 11 bases left in between. The CDR3 is 16 residues long. Germline CDR1 SGHDN, CDR2 FVKESK. CDR3 sequence (DNA): TGTGCCAGCAGCCAACGAGTCGGAGTCTCTGGAAACACCATATATTTT. It translates to CASSQRVGVSGNTIYF.

The rearrangement uses TRBV7-2 and TRBJ1-5, with D maybe TRBD1 (5 bases). This CDR3 has 14 residues. CDR1 SGHTA and CDR2 FQGNSA come from the germline V gene. Between the trimmed V and J ends, which lost 4 bases and 5 bases, there was a span of 12 bases. The CDR3 spells CASSWVGGDQPQHF. CDR3 DNA sequence: TGTGCCAGCAGCTGGGTGGGGGGGGATCAGCCCCAGCATTTT.